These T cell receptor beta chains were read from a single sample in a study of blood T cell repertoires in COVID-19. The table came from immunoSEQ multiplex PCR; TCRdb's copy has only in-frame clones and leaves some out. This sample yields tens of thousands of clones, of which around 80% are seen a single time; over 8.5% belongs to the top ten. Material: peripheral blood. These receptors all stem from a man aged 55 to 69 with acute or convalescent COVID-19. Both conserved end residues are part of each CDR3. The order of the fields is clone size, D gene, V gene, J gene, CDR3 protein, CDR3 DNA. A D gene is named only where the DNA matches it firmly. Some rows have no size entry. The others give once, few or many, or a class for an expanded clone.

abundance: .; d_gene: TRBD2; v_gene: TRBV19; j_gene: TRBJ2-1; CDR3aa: CASSLGTSRNEQFF; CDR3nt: TGTGCCAGTAGTCTCGGGACTAGCAGAAATGAGCAGTTCTTC
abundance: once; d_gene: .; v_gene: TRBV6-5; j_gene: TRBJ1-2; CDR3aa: CASTSGFGSNYGYTF; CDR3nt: TGTGCCAGCACCTCCGGGTTCGGTTCTAACTATGGCTACACCTTC
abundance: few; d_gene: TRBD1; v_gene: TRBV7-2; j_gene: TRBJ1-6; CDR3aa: CASSVDRGHSYNSPLHF; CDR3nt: TGTGCCAGCAGCGTAGACAGGGGCCACTCCTATAATTCACCCCTCCACTTT
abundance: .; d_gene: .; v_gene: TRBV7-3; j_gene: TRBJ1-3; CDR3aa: CASSEGEPISGNTIYF; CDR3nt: TGTGCCAGCAGCGAGGGGGAACCGATCTCTGGAAACACCATATATTTT
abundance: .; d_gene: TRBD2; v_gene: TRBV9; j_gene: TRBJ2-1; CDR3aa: CASSVAGGLINEQFF; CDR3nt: TGTGCCAGCAGCGTAGCGGGGGGGCTTATAAATGAGCAGTTCTTC
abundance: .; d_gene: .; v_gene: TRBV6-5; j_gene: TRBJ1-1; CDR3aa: CASGLGPNTEAFF; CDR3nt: TGTGCCTCAGGGCTAGGCCCCAACACTGAAGCTTTCTTT
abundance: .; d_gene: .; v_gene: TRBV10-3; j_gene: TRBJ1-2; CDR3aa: CAISAEGRYGYTF; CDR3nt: TGTGCCATCAGTGCTGAGGGCCGCTATGGCTACACCTTC
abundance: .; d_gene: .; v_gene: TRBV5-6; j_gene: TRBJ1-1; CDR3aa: CASSLFGENTEAFF; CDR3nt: TGTGCCAGCAGCTTGTTCGGGGAGAACACTGAAGCTTTCTTT
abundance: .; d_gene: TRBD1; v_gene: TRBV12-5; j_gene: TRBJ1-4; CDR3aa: CASGPSPLGQSNEKLFF; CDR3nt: TGTGCTAGTGGTCCGAGCCCCCTGGGACAGTCTAATGAAAAACTGTTTTTT
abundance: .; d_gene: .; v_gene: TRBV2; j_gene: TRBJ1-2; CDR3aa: CASSGTVNYGYTF; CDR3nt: TGTGCCAGCAGTGGGACTGTTAACTATGGCTACACCTTC
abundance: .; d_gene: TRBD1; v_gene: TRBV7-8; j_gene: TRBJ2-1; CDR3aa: CASSLVGQGLEQFF; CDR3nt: TGTGCCAGCAGCTTAGTGGGACAGGGTCTGGAGCAGTTCTTC
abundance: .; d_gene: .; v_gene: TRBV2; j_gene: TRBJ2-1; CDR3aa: CASSAGGLGYNEQFF; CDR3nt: TGTGCCAGCAGTGCGGGGGGCCTTGGGTACAATGAGCAGTTCTTC
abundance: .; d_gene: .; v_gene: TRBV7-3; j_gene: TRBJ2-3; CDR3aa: CASSLTIDSSGTQYF; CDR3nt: TGTGCCAGCAGCTTAACGATTGACAGCTCGGGTACGCAGTATTTT
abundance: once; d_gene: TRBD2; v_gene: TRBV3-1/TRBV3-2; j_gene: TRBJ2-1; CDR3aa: CASSLDAGGNNEQFF; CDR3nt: TGTGCCAGCAGCCTAGATGCGGGGGGGAACAATGAGCAGTTCTTC
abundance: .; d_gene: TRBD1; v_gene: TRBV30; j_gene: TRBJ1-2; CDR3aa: CAWSTQGGYGYTF; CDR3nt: TGTGCCTGGAGTACCCAGGGGGGCTATGGCTACACCTTC
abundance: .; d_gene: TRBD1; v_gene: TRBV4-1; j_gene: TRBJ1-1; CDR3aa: CASSQTDRVNPEAFF; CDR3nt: TGCGCCAGCAGCCAAACGGACAGGGTGAATCCTGAAGCTTTCTTT
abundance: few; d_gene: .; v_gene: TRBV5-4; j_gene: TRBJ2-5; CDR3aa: CASSAQYQETQYF; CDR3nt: TGTGCCAGCAGCGCCCAGTACCAAGAGACCCAGTACTTC
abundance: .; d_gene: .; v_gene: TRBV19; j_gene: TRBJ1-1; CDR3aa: CGVGDNQVSEAFF; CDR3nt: TGTGGGGTGGGGGACAACCAGGTTTCTGAAGCTTTCTTT
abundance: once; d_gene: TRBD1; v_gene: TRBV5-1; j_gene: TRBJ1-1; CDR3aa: CASSDHRGGLEAFF; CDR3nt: TGCGCCAGCAGCGACCACAGGGGCGGGCTTGAAGCTTTCTTT
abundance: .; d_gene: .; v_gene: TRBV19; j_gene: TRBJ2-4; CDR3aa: CASKSRTVGKNIQYF; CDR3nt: TGTGCCAGTAAATCCCGGACAGTTGGCAAAAACATTCAGTACTTC
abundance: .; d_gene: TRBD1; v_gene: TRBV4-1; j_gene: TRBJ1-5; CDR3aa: CASSQDPQGARVGQPQHF; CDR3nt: TGCGCCAGCAGCCAAGATCCCCAGGGGGCTAGAGTTGGTCAGCCCCAGCATTTT
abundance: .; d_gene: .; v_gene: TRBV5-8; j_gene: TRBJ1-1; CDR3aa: CASSPNAGRGTEAFF; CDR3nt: TGTGCCAGCAGCCCAAATGCAGGCCGGGGCACTGAAGCTTTCTTT
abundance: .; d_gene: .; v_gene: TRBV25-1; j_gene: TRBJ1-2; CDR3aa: CASSEYGSYGYTF; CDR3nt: TGTGCCAGCAGTGAATATGGCAGCTATGGCTACACCTTC
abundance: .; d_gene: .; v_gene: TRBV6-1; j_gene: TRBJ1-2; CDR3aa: CASSEVGSGYGYTF; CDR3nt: TGTGCCAGCAGTGAAGTTGGGAGTGGCTATGGCTACACCTTC
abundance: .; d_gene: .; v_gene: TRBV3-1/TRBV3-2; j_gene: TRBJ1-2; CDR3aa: CASSQLSVYGYTF; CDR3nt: TGTGCCAGCAGCCAACTGTCTGTCTATGGCTACACCTTC
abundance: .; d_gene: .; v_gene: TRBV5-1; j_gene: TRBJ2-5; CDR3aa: CASSLGVGGSWEETQYF; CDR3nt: TGCGCCAGCAGCCTGGGGGTCGGGGGATCTTGGGAAGAGACCCAGTACTTC
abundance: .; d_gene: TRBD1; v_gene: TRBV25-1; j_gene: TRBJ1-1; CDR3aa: CATRGQGYTEAFF; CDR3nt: TGTGCCACTAGAGGACAGGGGTATACTGAAGCTTTCTTT
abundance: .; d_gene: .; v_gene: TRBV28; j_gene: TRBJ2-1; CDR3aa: CASILGNEQFF; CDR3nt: TGTGCCAGCATTCTAGGAAATGAGCAGTTCTTC
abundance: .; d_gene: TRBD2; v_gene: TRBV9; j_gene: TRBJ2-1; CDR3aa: CASSVGTSNTYNEQFF; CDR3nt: TGTGCCAGCAGCGTCGGGACTAGCAACACCTACAATGAGCAGTTCTTC
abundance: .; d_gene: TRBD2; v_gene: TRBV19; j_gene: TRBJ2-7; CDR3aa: CASSMRGGLGDEQYF; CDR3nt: TGTGCCAGTAGTATGCGGGGGGGCCTGGGCGACGAGCAGTACTTC
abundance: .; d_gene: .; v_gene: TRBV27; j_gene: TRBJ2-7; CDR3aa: CASSSGGTDTYEQYF; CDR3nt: TGTGCCAGCAGTTCTGGGGGCACCGACACCTACGAGCAGTACTTC
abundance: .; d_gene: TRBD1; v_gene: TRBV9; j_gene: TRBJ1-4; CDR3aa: CASSPRQGWSTNEKLFF; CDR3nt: TGTGCCAGCAGCCCTAGACAGGGGTGGTCCACTAATGAAAAACTGTTTTTT
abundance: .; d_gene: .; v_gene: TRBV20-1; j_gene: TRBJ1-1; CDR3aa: CSASVNTEAFF; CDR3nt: TGCAGTGCGTCGGTGAACACTGAAGCTTTCTTT
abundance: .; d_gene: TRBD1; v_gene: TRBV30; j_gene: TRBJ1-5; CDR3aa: CAWSGGTVGQPQHF; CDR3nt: TGTGCCTGGAGTGGGGGGACAGTAGGGCAGCCCCAGCATTTT
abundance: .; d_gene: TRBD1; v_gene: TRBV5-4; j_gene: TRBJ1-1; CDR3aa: CASSRGTGAGNEAFF; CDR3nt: TGTGCCAGCAGCCGAGGGACAGGGGCAGGAAATGAAGCTTTCTTT
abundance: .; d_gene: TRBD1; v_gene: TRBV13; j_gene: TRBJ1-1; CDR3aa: CASSPRTGMMNTEAFF; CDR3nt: TGTGCCAGCAGCCCTCGGACAGGGATGATGAACACTGAAGCTTTCTTT
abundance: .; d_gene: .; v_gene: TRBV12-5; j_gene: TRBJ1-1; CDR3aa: CASGLVLSREGAEAFF; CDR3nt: TGTGCTAGTGGTTTGGTTCTAAGCAGGGAGGGTGCTGAAGCTTTCTTT
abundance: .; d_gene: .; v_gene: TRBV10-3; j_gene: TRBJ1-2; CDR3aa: CAISGGYYGYTF; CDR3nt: TGTGCCATCAGTGGGGGCTACTATGGCTACACCTTC
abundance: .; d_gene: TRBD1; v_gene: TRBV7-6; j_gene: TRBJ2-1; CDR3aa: CASSPPRGRGNNEQFF; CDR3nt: TGTGCCAGCAGCCCCCCCAGGGGGCGAGGGAACAATGAGCAGTTCTTC
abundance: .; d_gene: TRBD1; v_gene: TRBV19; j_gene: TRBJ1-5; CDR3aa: CASSADRGDQPQHF; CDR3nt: TGTGCCAGTAGTGCGGACAGGGGGGATCAGCCCCAGCATTTT
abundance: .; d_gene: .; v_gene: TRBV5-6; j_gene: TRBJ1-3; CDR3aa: CASKGADSSGNTIYF; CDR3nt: TGTGCCAGTAAAGGGGCCGATTCCTCTGGAAACACCATATATTTT
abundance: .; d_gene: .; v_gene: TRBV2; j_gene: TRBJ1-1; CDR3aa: CASTTRRGTEAFF; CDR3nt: TGTGCCAGCACCACCCGTCGGGGCACTGAAGCTTTCTTT
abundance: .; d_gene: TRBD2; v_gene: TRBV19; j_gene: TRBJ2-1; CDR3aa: CASLSQRGGNEQFF; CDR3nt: TGTGCCAGTCTCTCCCAGCGGGGGGGGAATGAGCAGTTCTTC
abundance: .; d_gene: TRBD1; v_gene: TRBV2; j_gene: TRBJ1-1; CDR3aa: CASSDNRGQVYTEAFF; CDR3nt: TGTGCCAGCAGTGACAATCGAGGACAGGTATACACTGAAGCTTTCTTT
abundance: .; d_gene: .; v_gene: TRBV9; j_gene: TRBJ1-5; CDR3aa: CASSVRPGLNQPQHF; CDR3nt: TGTGCCAGCAGCGTACGTCCGGGATTGAATCAGCCCCAGCATTTT
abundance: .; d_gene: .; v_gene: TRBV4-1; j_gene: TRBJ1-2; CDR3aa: CASSGSGVRGYGYTF; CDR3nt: TGCGCCAGCAGCGGGTCAGGGGTGAGGGGCTATGGCTACACCTTC
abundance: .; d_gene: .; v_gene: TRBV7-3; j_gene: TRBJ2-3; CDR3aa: CASSSSTDTQYF; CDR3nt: TGTGCCAGCAGTTCTAGCACAGATACGCAGTATTTT
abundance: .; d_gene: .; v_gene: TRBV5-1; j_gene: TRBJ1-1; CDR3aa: CASSLKYSTANTEAFF; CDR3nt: TGCGCCAGCAGCTTAAAATATTCGACAGCGAACACTGAAGCTTTCTTT
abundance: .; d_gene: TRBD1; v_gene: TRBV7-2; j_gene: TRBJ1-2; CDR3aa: CASRPTGGDYGYTF; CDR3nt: TGTGCCAGCAGGCCCACAGGGGGCGACTATGGCTACACCTTC
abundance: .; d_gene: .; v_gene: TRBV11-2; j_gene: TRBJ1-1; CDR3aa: CASSLGLGVAGAFF; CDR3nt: TGTGCCAGCAGCTTAGGTTTGGGTGTAGCGGGAGCTTTCTTT
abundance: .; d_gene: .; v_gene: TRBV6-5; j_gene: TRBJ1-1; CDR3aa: CASSLTVGLDKAFF; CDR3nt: TGTGCCAGCAGCTTGACAGTGGGCTTGGATAAAGCTTTCTTT
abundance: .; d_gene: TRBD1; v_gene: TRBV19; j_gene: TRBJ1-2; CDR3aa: CASSIFDRGQIYGYTF; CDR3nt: TGTGCCAGTAGTATTTTTGACAGGGGGCAGATCTATGGCTACACCTTC